This TCR beta chain was captured by sequencing in a study of beta chain features in type 1 diabetes. Findings of the study overall: Across patients, naive, central memory and Treg TCRB repertoires exhibited apparently greater similarity than was observed across healthy donors. Among type 1 diabetes patients, VDJ junctions had fewer insertions and more deletions. In every one of the four CD4+ subsets, TCRB CDR3s were moderately but significantly shorter in Type 1 diabetes patients. High-TCR-expressing cells could be over-represented by cDNA sequencing.

With respect to this clone: Its antigen is unknown.

The CDR3 has 17 amino acids. Germline V gene lookup returns CDR1 SEHNR and CDR2 FQNEAQ (reference sequence). Deletions cut 3 bases from V and 3 bases from J, with 21 bases between. The entirety of the isolated RNA underwent reverse transcription, so expressed TCRB transcripts were sequenced. Profiled with immunoSEQ multiplex PCR; TCRdb holds only in-frame clones, not every one. The table has fewer than 350,000 clones, about 15% seen once. Each of the sorted populations had a purity greater than 98%. This clonotype was obtained from a man aged 18 to 29 with type 1 diabetes. The chain is built from TRBV7-9 and TRBJ2-7, with D tentatively TRBD1 (5 bases). Sequencing was done on a sample of naive CD4+ T cells from blood. The CDR3 region has the DNA TGTGCCAGCAGCTTCGTTGAGACAGCGAAAACCTTCTACGAGCAGTACTTC. It yields the protein CASSFVETAKTFYEQYF.